This T cell receptor (beta chain) was sequenced for a study of control samples from healthy donors and cancer patients. This table comes from immunoSEQ multiplex PCR, and its TCRdb copy is limited to in-frame clones, with some not included. The table lists approximately 100,000 clones, approximately 90% of them singletons. CDR1 MDHEN and CDR2 SYDVKM come from the germline V gene. This CDR3 spans 12 amino acids. V was clipped by 6 bases and J by 5 bases, with 10 bases between them. The receptor's source is a young man in good health. This chain connects TRBV28 to TRBJ2-5; D call uncertain. Material: blood. The CDR3 region is CASSLIRETQYF. Here the CDR3 DNA reads TGTGCCAGCAGCTTAATTCGGGAGACCCAGTACTTC.